A selection of T cell receptor beta chains follows, all from one sample in a study of T cell clones after liver transplantation. The protocol was immunoSEQ multiplex PCR, while the TCRdb copy is restricted to in-frame clones and leaves out a portion. The repertoire holds 20,000 to 30,000 clones, with over 55% as singletons. The starting material was CD4+ T cells from blood, obtained before liver transplant. Receptors were obtained from a human donor who received a liver transplant. CDR3s include the opening cysteine and the closing phenylalanine or tryptophan. A D gene is named only where the DNA matches it firmly. Some rows mark clone size as missing; the rest say once, few, many or name a class of expanded clone.

J gene,D gene,clone size,V gene,CDR3 DNA,CDR3 protein
TRBJ1-3,-,few,TRBV19,TGTGCCAGTAGTAATTCACGGAGCTCTGGAAACACCATATATTTT,CASSNSRSSGNTIYF
TRBJ2-1,-,-,TRBV11-3,TGTGCCAGCAGCTTGAGGGGTTCCTTCTCCTACAATGAGCAGTTCTTC,CASSLRGSFSYNEQFF
TRBJ2-3,TRBD2,-,TRBV5-1,TGCGCCAGCAGCTTGGAAAGCGGGGGACCTGGGGATACGCAGTATTTT,CASSLESGGPGDTQYF
TRBJ1-5,TRBD1,-,TRBV18,TGTGCCAGCTCGCCGACAGGGTCGCTTAATCAGCCCCAGCATTTT,CASSPTGSLNQPQHF
TRBJ1-2,-,-,TRBV30,TGTGCCGGCGACGCGAGCCGGGGCTACACCTTC,CAGDASRGYTF
TRBJ2-1,TRBD1,-,TRBV19,TGTGCCAGTAGTAACCGACCCGGGACAGGGGCGGGAGTGCAGTTCTTC,CASSNRPGTGAGVQFF
TRBJ2-2,TRBD2,-,TRBV5-1,TGCGCCACCTCGCTAGCGGGGGGTTTCGGGGAGCTGTTTTTT,CATSLAGGFGELFF
TRBJ1-3,-,few,TRBV7-6,TGTGCCAGCAGCTACGAGGACAGACGCTCTGGAAACACCATATATTTT,CASSYEDRRSGNTIYF
TRBJ1-4,-,few,TRBV2,TGTGCCAGCAGTGGTCTAGGGGGAACTAATGAAAAACTGTTTTTT,CASSGLGGTNEKLFF
TRBJ2-1,TRBD2,-,TRBV7-8,TGTGCCAGCAGCTTAGCGCGAGGACTAGCGGATTCCTACAATGAGCAGTTCTTC,CASSLARGLADSYNEQFF
TRBJ2-3,-,once,TRBV14,TGTGCCAGCAGCCAAGACGCGTGGGGGAGCACAGATACGCAGTATTTT,CASSQDAWGSTDTQYF
TRBJ2-1,TRBD2,-,TRBV6-6,TGTGCCAGCAGTTACGGGACTAGCAAAAAGAATGAGCAGTTCTTC,CASSYGTSKKNEQFF
TRBJ2-5,TRBD2,-,TRBV27,TGTGCCAGCAGTTCCATTTCCGGGGGGGAAGAGACCCAGTACTTC,CASSSISGGEETQYF
TRBJ2-7,TRBD2,-,TRBV28,TGTGCCAGCAGTTCCCGGGGCGGGGGGAGCTCCTACGAGCAGTACTTC,CASSSRGGGSSYEQYF
TRBJ2-2,-,few,TRBV5-1,TGCGCCAGCAGCCACAAGTCGGGGCTCAGGAGCGCCGGGGAGCTGTTTTTT,CASSHKSGLRSAGELFF
TRBJ2-1,TRBD2,-,TRBV19,TGTGCCAGTAGTCCGAACCCTCGACTAGCGGGAAAATCCTACAATGAGCAGTTCTTC,CASSPNPRLAGKSYNEQFF
TRBJ2-3,TRBD2,few,TRBV5-4,TGTGCCAGCAGCTTGGAAGTAGCGGGAGATACGCAGTATTTT,CASSLEVAGDTQYF
TRBJ2-1,-,-,TRBV30,TGTGCCTGGAGTGTAAGTTTAGGAAGCGAGCAGTTCTTC,CAWSVSLGSEQFF
TRBJ1-6,TRBD1,few,TRBV6-1,TGTGCCAGCAGGGCGACAGGGACGGGGTCACCCCTCCACTTT,CASRATGTGSPLHF
TRBJ2-2,-,-,TRBV14,TGTGCCAGCGGCCTCACCGGGGAGCTGTTTTTT,CASGLTGELFF
TRBJ2-2,TRBD1,-,TRBV18,TGTGCCAGCTCACCAGGACAGGGGGCGACCGGGGAGCTGTTTTTT,CASSPGQGATGELFF
TRBJ2-5,-,once,TRBV29-1,TGCAGCGGAATTCCAGGGTTAGGAGAGACCCAGTACTTC,CSGIPGLGETQYF
TRBJ1-2,TRBD1,-,TRBV5-4,TGTGCCAGCAGCTCCAAGAAACAGGGGGGCTATGGCTACACCTTC,CASSSKKQGGYGYTF
TRBJ1-2,-,-,TRBV29-1,TGCAGCGTGGCGCTCGGAGTGGGAGGCTACACCTTC,CSVALGVGGYTF
TRBJ1-3,-,few,TRBV30,TGTGCCTGGAATCGGGCAGCCTCTGGAAACACCATATATTTT,CAWNRAASGNTIYF
TRBJ2-3,-,-,TRBV19,TGTGCCAGTAGTCCAGTGGTCTCAGATACGCAGTATTTT,CASSPVVSDTQYF
TRBJ1-4,-,-,TRBV19,TGTGCCAGTAGCTTCGCCGGCAAAGCAACTAATGAAAAACTGTTTTTT,CASSFAGKATNEKLFF
TRBJ1-2,-,medium-sized,TRBV6-6,TGTGCCAGCAGCAGGGTTGGCTACACCTTC,CASSRVGYTF
TRBJ2-1,TRBD2,-,TRBV19,TGTGCCAGTAGTATGGGAGGGGTCGCCTACAATGAGCAGTTCTTC,CASSMGGVAYNEQFF
TRBJ2-1,TRBD2,-,TRBV11-3,TGTGCCAGCAGCTTAGGGACTAGCGTAAACAATGAGCAGTTCTTC,CASSLGTSVNNEQFF
TRBJ2-3,-,-,TRBV27,TGTGCCAGCAGCACTGACATGGGGGAAGAAAGGGATACGCAGTATTTT,CASSTDMGEERDTQYF
TRBJ1-5,TRBD1,few,TRBV19,TGTGCCAGTAGTAGGGGACAGGGGTATCAGCCCCAGCATTTT,CASSRGQGYQPQHF
TRBJ2-3,-,-,TRBV4-2,TGTGCCAGCAGCCAAGAAGCGTTAGGACTCACAGATACGCAGTATTTT,CASSQEALGLTDTQYF
TRBJ2-3,TRBD1,few,TRBV15,TGTGCCACCAGCAGGATAGAACAGGGGGCGGATACGCAGTATTTT,CATSRIEQGADTQYF
TRBJ2-3,-,once,TRBV7-9,TGTGCCAGCAGCCGATCGACAGATACGCAGTATTTT,CASSRSTDTQYF